These T cell receptor beta chains were read from a single sample in a study of blood T cells in healthy people across ages. Via MiXCR, TCRdb re-called the 5' RACE reads, giving one row per CDR3 protein. The data contain around 870,000 distinct CDR3 sequences, around 30% of them singletons. The sample taken for sequencing was blood. The receptor source for this set is an elderly woman in good health. Each CDR3 is given with its conserved first and last residue. D genes are given only for firm matches. Expanded clones get a size class; other rows say once, few or many, or leave the size out.

CDR3 length	clone size	V gene	J gene	D gene	CDR3 DNA	CDR3 protein
13	few	TRBV6-2/TRBV6-3	TRBJ1-5	-	TGTGCCAGCCACTTCTATAGCAATCAGCCCCAGCATTTT	CASHFYSNQPQHF
14	many	TRBV7-2	TRBJ1-5	-	TGTGCCAGCAGCCTCGGCCAGAAGGTTCAGCCCCAGCATTTT	CASSLGQKVQPQHF
14	-	TRBV6-2/TRBV6-3	TRBJ2-3	-	TGTGCCAGCAGGCCCCCGGGGTCCGCAGATACGCAGTATTTT	CASRPPGSADTQYF
14	-	TRBV12-3/TRBV12-4	TRBJ1-1	-	TGTGCCAGCACTTCTGGGGGGGCACCTAGAGAAGCTTTCTTT	CASTSGGAPREAFF
13	many	TRBV20-1	TRBJ1-2	TRBD1	TGCAGTGCTAGAGGGGACAGTTTAGATGGCTACACCTTC	CSARGDSLDGYTF
12	many	TRBV4-2	TRBJ1-2	TRBD1	TGTGCCAGCAGCTCTGGGACAGTGGGCTACACCTTC	CASSSGTVGYTF
14	-	TRBV5-8	TRBJ2-7	TRBD1	TGTGCCAGTAACGGGGACAGAAGCTCCTACGAGCAGTACTTC	CASNGDRSSYEQYF
17	many	TRBV5-1	TRBJ2-3	-	TGCGCCAGCAGCCCTCAGGTCCCTGGGGGGAGCACAGATACGCAGTATTTT	CASSPQVPGGSTDTQYF
13	many	TRBV12-3/TRBV12-4	TRBJ2-5	-	TGTGCCAGCAGTCTCCTCAGGAAAGAGACCCAGTACTTC	CASSLLRKETQYF
16	-	TRBV24-1	TRBJ1-5	TRBD1	TGTGCCACCAGTGAAGGGACAGGGGGCCGCAATCAGCCCCAGCATTTT	CATSEGTGGRNQPQHF
17	-	TRBV19	TRBJ1-2	-	TGTGCCAGTAGTCAGGGTGATTTTGAGATCTCTAACTATGGCTACACCTTC	CASSQGDFEISNYGYTF
13	many	TRBV2	TRBJ2-3	-	TGTGCCAGCAGTGAAAACCTCGGAGATACGCAGTATTTT	CASSENLGDTQYF
17	few	TRBV4-3	TRBJ2-7	TRBD2	TGCGCCAGCAGCCCCTCCCCCCCAGCGGGGGTCTACAATGAGCAGTACTTC	CASSPSPPAGVYNEQYF
15	many	TRBV2	TRBJ2-3	-	TGTGCCAGCTCGTCCCAGGGGATCAGCACAGATACGCAGTATTTT	CASSSQGISTDTQYF
15	many	TRBV12-3/TRBV12-4	TRBJ2-1	-	TGTGCCAGCAGTCCATTACAGGGGACTTACAATGAGCAGTTCTTC	CASSPLQGTYNEQFF
13	-	TRBV7-9	TRBJ1-1	-	TGTGCCAGCAGCTTAGTTGATTGGGGCAGATCTTTCTTT	CASSLVDWGRSFF
13	few	TRBV5-1	TRBJ1-1	-	TGCGCCAGCAGCTTGAGCCAGGAACGAGAAGCTTTCTTT	CASSLSQEREAFF
15	few	TRBV27	TRBJ1-3	TRBD1	TGTGCCAGCAGTCCGGGGACAGGGGCTGGAAACACCATATATTTT	CASSPGTGAGNTIYF
13	-	TRBV20-1	TRBJ1-1	-	TGCAGTGCTAGCCAGGGTAGTACCACTGAAGCTTTCTTT	CSASQGSTTEAFF
15	once	TRBV12-3/TRBV12-4	TRBJ2-5	-	TGTGCCAGCAGGAACTCGGACCGCAGGCAAGAGACCCAGTACTTC	CASRNSDRRQETQYF
15	-	TRBV28	TRBJ1-2	TRBD1	TGTGCCAGCAGTACTCCGAAACAGGGGAACTATGGCTACACCTTC	CASSTPKQGNYGYTF
15	-	TRBV27	TRBJ2-5	TRBD2	TGTGCCGGCAGTTTCGGGGGGACCCTCCAAGAGACCCAGTACTTC	CAGSFGGTLQETQYF
13	few	TRBV29-1	TRBJ1-2	TRBD1	TGCAGCGTAAGGACAGGGGGATCCTATGGCTACACCTTC	CSVRTGGSYGYTF
13	few	TRBV15	TRBJ2-2	TRBD2	TGTGCCACCAGCAGTACCCGGACTAGCGGGCTGTTTTTT	CATSSTRTSGLFF
13	many	TRBV11-2	TRBJ1-2	-	TGTGCCAGCAGCTCGGGACCGGTCTATGGCTACACCTTC	CASSSGPVYGYTF
16	many	TRBV7-2	TRBJ2-1	TRBD1	TGTGCCAGCAGCTTGGGACAGGGAAATAACTACAATGAGCAGTTCTTC	CASSLGQGNNYNEQFF